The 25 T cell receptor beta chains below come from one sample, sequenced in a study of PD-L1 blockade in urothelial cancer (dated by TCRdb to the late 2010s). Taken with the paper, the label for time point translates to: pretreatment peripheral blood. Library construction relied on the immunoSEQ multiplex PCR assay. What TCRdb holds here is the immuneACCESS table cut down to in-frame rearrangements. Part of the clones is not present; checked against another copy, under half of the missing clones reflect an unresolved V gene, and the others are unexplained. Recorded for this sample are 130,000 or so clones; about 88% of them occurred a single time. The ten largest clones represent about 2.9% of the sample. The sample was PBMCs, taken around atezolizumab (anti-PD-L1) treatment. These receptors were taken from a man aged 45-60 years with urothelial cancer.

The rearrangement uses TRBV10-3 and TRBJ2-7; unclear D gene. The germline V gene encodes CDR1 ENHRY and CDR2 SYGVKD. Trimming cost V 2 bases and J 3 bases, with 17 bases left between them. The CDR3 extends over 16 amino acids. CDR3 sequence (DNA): TGTGCCATCAGTGAGCCCCGGTCCTCGAACCACTACGAGCAGTACTTC. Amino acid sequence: CAISEPRSSNHYEQYF.

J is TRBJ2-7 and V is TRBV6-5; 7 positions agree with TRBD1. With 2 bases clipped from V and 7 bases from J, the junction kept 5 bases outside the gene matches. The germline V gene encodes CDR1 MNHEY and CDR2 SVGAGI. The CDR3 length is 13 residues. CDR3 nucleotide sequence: TGTGCCAGCAGTTACAGGGGGCGTGGTGAGCAGTACTTC. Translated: CASSYRGRGEQYF.

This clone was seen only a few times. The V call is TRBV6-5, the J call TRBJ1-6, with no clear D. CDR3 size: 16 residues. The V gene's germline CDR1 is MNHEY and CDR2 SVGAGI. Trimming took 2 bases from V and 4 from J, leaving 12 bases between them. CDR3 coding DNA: TGTGCCAGCAGTTACCTTGGCCCATTGTATAATTCACCCCTCCACTTT. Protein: CASSYLGPLYNSPLHF.

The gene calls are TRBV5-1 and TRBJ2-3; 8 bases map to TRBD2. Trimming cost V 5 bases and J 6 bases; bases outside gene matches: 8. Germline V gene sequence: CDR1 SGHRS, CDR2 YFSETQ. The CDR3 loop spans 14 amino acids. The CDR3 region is CASRTAGAVDTQYF. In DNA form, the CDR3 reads TGCGCCAGCAGAACAGCGGGAGCAGTGGATACGCAGTATTTT.

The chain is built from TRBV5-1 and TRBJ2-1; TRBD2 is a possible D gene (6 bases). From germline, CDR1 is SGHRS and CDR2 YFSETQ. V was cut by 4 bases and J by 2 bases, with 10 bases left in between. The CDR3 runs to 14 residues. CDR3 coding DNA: TGCGCCAGCAGCCCCCAGCGGGCCTACAATGAGCAGTTCTTC. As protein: CASSPQRAYNEQFF.

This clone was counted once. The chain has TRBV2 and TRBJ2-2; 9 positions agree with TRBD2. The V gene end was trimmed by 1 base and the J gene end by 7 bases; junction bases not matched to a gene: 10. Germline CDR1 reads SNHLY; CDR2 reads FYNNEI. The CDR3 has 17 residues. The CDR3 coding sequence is TGTGCCAGCAGTGAAGGCGGGAGGGCCTATGCGTTCGGGGAGCTGTTTTTT. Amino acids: CASSEGGRAYAFGELFF.

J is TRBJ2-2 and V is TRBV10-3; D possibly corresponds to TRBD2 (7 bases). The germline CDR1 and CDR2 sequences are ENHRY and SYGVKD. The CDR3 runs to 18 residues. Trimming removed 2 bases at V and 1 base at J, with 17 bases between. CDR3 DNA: TGTGCCATCAGTGAGAACGCGGGGGCGGGGATGAACACCGGGGAGCTGTTTTTT. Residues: CAISENAGAGMNTGELFF.

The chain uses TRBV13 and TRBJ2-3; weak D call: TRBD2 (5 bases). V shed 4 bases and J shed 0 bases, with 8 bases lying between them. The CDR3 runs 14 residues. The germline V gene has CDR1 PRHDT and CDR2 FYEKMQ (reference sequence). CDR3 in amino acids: CASSSAGSTDTQYF. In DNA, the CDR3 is TGTGCCAGCAGCTCCGCGGGCAGCACAGATACGCAGTATTTT.

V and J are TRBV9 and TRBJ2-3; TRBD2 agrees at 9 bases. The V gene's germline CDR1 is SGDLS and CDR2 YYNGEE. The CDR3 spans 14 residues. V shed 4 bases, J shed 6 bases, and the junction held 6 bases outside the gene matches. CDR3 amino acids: CASSPSGNGDTQYF. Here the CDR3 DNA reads TGTGCCAGCAGCCCTAGCGGGAATGGTGATACGCAGTATTTT.

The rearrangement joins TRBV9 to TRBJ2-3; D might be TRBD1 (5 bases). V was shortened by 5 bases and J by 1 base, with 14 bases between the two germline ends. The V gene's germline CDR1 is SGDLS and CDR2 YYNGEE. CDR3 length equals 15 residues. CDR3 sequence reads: CASSVQAHGTDTQYF. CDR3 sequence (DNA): TGTGCCAGCAGTGTACAGGCTCATGGCACAGATACGCAGTATTTT.

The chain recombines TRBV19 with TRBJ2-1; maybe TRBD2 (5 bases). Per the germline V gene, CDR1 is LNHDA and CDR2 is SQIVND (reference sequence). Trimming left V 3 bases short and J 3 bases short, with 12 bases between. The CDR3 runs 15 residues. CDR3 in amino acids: CASSMRLSGYNEQFF. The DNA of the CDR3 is TGTGCCAGTAGTATGAGGCTGAGCGGCTACAATGAGCAGTTCTTC.

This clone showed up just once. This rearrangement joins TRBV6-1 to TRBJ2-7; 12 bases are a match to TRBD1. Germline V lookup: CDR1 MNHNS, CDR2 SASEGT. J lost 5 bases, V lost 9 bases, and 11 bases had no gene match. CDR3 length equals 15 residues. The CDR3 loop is CASDPPGQGANEQYF. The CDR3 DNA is TGTGCCAGTGACCCTCCGGGACAGGGGGCGAACGAGCAGTACTTC.

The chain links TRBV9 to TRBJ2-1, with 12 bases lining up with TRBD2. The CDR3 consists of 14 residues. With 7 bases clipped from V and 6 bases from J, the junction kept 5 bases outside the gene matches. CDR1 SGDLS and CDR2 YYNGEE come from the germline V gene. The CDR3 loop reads CASQVTSGSNEQFF. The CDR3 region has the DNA TGTGCCAGCCAAGTGACTAGCGGGAGCAATGAGCAGTTCTTC.

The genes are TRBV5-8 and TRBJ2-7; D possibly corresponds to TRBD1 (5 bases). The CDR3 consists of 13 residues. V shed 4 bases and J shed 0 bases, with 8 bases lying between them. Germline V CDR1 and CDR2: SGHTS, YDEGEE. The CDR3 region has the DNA TGTGCCAGCAGCCCGGACAACTCCTACGAGCAGTACTTC. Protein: CASSPDNSYEQYF. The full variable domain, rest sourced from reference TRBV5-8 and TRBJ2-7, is EAGVTQSPTHLIKTRGQQATLRCSPISGHTSVYWYQQALGLGLQFLLWYDEGEERNRGNFPPRFSGRQFPNYSSELNVNALELEDSALYLCASSPDNSYEQYFGPGTRLTVT.

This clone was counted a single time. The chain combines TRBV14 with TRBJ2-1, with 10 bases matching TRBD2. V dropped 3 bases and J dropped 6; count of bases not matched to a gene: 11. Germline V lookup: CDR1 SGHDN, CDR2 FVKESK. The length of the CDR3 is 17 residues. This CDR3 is CASSHYTGTSVFNEQFF. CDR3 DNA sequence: TGTGCCAGCAGCCATTACACCGGGACTAGCGTATTCAATGAGCAGTTCTTC.

The CDR3 sequence is CASSKSGNNYGYTF. The CDR3 bases are TGTGCCAGCTCAAAATCGGGGAATAACTATGGCTACACCTTC. The chain is built from TRBV18 and TRBJ1-2; D is undetermined. V lost 5 bases and J 1 base, leaving 11 bases between the germline ends. CDR3 length: 14 amino acids. Germline-derived CDR1 and CDR2 are KGHSH and LQKENI.

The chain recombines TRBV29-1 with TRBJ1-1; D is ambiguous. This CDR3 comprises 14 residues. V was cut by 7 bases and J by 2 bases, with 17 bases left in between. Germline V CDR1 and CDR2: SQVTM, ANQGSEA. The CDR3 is CSALLAEFNTEAFF. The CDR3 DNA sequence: TGCAGCGCCCTCTTAGCTGAGTTCAACACTGAAGCTTTCTTT.

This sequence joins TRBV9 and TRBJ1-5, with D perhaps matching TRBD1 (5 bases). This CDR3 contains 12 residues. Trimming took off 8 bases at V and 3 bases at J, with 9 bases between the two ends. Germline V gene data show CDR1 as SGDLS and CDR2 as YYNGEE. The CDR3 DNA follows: TGTGCCAGGAACAGGACCAATCAGCCCCAGCATTTT. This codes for CARNRTNQPQHF.

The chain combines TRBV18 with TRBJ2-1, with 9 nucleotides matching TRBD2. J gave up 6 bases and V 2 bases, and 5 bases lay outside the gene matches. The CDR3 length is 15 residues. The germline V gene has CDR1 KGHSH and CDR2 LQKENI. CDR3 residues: CASSPMAGGANEQFF. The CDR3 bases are TGTGCCAGCTCACCAATGGCGGGAGGGGCCAATGAGCAGTTCTTC. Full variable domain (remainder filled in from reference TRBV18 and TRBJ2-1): NAGVMQNPRHLVRRRGQEARLRCSPMKGHSHVYWYRQLPEEGLKFMVYLQKENIIDESGMPKERFSAEFPKEGPSILRIQQVVRGDSAAYFCASSPMAGGANEQFFGPGTRLTVL.

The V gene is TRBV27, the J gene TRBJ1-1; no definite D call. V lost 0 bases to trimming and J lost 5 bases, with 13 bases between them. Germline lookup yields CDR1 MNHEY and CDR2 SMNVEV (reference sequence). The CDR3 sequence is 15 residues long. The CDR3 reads CASSLSIGGETEAFF. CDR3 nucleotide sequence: TGTGCCAGCAGTTTATCGATCGGAGGTGAGACTGAAGCTTTCTTT.

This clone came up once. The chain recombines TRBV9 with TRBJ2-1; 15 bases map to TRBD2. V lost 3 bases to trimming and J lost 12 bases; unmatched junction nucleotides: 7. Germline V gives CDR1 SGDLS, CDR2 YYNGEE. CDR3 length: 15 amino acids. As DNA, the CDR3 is TGTGCCAGCAGCGGGGGTGGACTAGCGGGAGGGCGGCAGTTCTTC. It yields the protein CASSGGGLAGGRQFF.

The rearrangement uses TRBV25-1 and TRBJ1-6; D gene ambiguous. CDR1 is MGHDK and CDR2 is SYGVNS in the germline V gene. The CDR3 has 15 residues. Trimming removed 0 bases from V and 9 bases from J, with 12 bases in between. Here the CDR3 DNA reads TGTGCCAGCAGTGAATATAAACGGGTGGGTTCACCCCTCCACTTT. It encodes CASSEYKRVGSPLHF.

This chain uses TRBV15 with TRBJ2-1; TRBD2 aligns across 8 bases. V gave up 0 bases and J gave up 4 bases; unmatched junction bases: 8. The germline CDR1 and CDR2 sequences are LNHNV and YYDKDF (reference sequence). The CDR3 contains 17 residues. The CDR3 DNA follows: TGTGCCACCAGCAGAGATAGAACTAGCGGATTGTACAATGAGCAGTTCTTC. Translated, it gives CATSRDRTSGLYNEQFF.

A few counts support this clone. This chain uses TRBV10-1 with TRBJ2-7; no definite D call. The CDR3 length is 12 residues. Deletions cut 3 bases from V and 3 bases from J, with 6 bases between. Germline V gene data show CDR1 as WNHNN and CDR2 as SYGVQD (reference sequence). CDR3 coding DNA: TGCGCCAGCAGTGACGGCGGCTACGAGCAGTACTTC. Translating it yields CASSDGGYEQYF.

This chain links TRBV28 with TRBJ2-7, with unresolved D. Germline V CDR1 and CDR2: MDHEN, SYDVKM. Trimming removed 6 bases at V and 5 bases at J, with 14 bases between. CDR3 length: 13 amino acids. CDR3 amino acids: CASSPALSHEQYF. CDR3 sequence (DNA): TGTGCCAGCAGCCCTGCCCTATCCCACGAGCAGTACTTC.